The T cell receptor (beta chain) under discussion was sequenced for a study of blood T cell repertoires in COVID-19. For the study at large: The origin of the acute and convalescent COVID-19 samples was the United States, Italy and Spain. T cells, B-cell-depleted T cells, or PBMCs supplied cDNA or gDNA.

Per the original data handling: Amplification from reference gene primers served as the basis for estimated nucleated cell counts. Method: immunoSEQ multiplex PCR; TCRdb's copy keeps in-frame clones and lacks some. D and trimming were read from the DNA, whereas the V and J calls and clone size are those reported in that table. The data hold 95,000 to 110,000 clones, with around nine tenths observed a single time. The length of the CDR3 is 12 residues. Germline CDR1 and CDR2: MNHEY and SVGEGT. With 6 bases clipped from V and 4 bases from J, the junction kept 3 bases outside the gene matches. Sequencing input: peripheral blood. This sequence was found in a human donor in a cohort sampled during active COVID-19. The chain joins TRBV6-2 or TRBV6-3 to TRBJ2-7; TRBD1 aligns across 7 bases. This CDR3 is CASSRQGYEQYF. The CDR3 nucleotides are TGTGCCAGCAGCCGACAGGGATACGAGCAGTACTTC.